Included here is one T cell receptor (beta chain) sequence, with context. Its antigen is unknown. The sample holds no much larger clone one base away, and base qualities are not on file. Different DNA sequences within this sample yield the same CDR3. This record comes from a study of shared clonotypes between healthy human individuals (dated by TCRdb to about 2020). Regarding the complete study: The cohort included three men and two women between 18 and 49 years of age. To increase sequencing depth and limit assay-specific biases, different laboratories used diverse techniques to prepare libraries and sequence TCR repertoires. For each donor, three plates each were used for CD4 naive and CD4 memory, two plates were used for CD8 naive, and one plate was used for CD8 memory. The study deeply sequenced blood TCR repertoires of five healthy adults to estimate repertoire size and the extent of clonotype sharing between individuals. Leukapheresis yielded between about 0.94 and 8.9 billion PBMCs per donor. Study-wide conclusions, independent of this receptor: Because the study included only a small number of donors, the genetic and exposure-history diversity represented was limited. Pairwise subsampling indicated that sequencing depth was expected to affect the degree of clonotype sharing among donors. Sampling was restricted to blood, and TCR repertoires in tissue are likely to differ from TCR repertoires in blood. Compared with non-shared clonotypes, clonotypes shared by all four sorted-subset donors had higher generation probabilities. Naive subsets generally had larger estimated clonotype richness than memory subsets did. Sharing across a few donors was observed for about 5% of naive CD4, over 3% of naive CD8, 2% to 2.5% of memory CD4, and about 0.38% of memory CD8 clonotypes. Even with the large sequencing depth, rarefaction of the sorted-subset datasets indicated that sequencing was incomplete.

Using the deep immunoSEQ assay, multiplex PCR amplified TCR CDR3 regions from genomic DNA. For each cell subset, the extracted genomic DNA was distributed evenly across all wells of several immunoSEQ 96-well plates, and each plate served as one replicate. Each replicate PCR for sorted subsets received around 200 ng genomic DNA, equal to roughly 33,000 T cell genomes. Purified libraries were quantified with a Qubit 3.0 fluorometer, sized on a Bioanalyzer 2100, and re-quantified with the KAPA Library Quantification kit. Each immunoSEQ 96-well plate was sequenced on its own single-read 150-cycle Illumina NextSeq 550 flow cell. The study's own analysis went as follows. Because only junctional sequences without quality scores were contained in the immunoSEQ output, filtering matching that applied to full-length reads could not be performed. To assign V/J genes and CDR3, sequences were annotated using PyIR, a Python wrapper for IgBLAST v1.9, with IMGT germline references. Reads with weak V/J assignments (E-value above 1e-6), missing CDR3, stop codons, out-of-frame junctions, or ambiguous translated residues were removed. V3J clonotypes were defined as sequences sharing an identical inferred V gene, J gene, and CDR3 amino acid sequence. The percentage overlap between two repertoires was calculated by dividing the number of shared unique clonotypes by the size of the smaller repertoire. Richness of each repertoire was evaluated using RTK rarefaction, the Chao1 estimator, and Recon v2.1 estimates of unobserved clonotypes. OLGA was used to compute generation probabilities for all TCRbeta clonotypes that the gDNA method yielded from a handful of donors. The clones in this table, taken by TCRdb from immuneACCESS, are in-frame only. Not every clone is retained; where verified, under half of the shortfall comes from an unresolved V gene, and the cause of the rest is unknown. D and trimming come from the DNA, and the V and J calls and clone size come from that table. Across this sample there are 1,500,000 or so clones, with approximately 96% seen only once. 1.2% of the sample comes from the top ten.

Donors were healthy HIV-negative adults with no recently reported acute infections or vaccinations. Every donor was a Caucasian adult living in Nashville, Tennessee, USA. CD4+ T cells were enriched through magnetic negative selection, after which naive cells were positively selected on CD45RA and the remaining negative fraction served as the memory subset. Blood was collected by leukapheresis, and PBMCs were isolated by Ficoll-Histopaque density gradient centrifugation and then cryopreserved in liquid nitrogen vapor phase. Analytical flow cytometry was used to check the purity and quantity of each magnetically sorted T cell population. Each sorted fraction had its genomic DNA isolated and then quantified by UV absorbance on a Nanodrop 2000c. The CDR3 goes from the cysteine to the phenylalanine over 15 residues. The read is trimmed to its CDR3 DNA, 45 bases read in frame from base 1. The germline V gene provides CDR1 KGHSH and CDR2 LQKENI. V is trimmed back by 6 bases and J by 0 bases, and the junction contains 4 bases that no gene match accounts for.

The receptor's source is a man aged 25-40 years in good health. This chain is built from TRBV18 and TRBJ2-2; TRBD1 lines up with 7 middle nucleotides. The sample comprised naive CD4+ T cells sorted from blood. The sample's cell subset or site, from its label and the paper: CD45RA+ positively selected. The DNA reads TGTGCCAGCTCTCCCGGGACAGCGAACACCGGGGAGCTGTTTTTT. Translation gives CASSPGTANTGELFF.